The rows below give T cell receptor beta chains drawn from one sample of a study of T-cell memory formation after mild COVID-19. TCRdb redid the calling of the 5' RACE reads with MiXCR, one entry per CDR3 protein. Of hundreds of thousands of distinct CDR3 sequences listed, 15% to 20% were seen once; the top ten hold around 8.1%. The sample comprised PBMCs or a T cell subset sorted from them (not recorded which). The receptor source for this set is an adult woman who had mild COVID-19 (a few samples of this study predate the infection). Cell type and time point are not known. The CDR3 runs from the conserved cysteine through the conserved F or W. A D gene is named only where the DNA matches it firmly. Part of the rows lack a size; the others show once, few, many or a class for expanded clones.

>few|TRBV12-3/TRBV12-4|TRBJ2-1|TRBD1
CATRKGAQYNEQFF
TGTGCCACGAGGAAGGGGGCGCAGTACAATGAGCAGTTCTTC
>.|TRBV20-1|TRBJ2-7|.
CSARAGLLNYEQYF
TGCAGTGCTAGAGCTGGACTCCTGAACTACGAGCAGTACTTC
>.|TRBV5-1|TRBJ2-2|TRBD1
CASSQNGQAVNTGELFF
TGCGCCAGCAGCCAAAACGGACAGGCGGTGAACACCGGGGAGCTGTTTTTT
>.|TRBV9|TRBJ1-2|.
CASSVSKTGTYGYTF
TGTGCCAGCAGCGTTAGTAAAACAGGAACCTATGGCTACACCTTC
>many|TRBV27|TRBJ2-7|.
CASSPTRSSYEQYF
TGTGCCAGCAGTCCAACACGGAGCTCCTACGAGCAGTACTTC
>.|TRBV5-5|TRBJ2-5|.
CASSYLGRQETQYF
TGTGCCAGCAGCTATTTAGGACGACAAGAGACCCAGTACTTC
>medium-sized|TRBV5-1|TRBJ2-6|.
CASSFPTQLSGANVLTF
TGCGCCAGCAGTTTCCCGACCCAGCTATCTGGGGCCAACGTCCTGACTTTC
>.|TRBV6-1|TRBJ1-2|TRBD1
CASSGRDRVFSGYTF
TGTGCCAGCAGTGGCCGGGACAGGGTTTTTTCCGGCTACACCTTC
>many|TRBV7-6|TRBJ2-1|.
CASSLAAGGGYNEQFF
TGTGCCAGCAGCTTAGCAGCAGGGGGGGGATACAATGAGCAGTTCTTC
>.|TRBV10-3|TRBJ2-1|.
CAISATTGLSSYNEQFF
TGTGCCATCAGTGCCACCACAGGGTTAAGCTCCTACAATGAGCAGTTCTTC
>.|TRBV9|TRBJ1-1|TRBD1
CASSVDGTGGLNTEAFF
TGTGCCAGCAGCGTAGACGGGACAGGGGGCTTGAACACTGAAGCTTTCTTT
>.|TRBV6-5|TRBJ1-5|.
CASSYSTARNQPQHF
TGTGCCAGCAGTTACTCGACAGCCCGCAATCAGCCCCAGCATTTT
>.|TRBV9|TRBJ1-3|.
CASSVSPGPASGNTIYF
TGTGCCAGCAGCGTATCTCCGGGACCAGCGTCTGGAAACACCATATATTTT
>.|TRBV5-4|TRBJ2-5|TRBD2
CASSPGGRAQETQYF
TGTGCCAGCAGCCCCGGCGGGAGGGCCCAAGAGACCCAGTACTTC
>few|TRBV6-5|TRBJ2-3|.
CASSYQSTVPSTDTQYF
TGTGCCAGCAGCTATCAAAGTACAGTCCCCAGCACAGATACGCAGTATTTT
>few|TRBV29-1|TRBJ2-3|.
CSVDGTANTDTQYF
TGCAGCGTTGACGGGACGGCCAACACAGATACGCAGTATTTT
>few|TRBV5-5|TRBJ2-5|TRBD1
CASSLGQGTTVQETQYF
TGTGCCAGCAGCCTGGGACAGGGGACAACTGTTCAAGAGACCCAGTACTTC
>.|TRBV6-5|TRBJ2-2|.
CASSYTPQATGELFF
TGTGCCAGCAGTTACACCCCCCAGGCCACCGGGGAGCTGTTTTTT
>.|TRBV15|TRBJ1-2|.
CATSRETGLSNYGYTF
TGTGCCACCAGCAGAGAAACAGGACTGAGTAACTATGGCTACACCTTC
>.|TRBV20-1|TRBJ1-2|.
CSARADGGYGYTF
TGCAGTGCTAGGGCGGACGGAGGGTATGGCTACACCTTC
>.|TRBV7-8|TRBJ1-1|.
CASSFQTGDTEAFF
TGTGCCAGCAGTTTCCAGACAGGCGACACTGAAGCTTTCTTT
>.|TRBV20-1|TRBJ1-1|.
CSARGGPGAFF
TGCAGTGCTAGAGGGGGCCCTGGAGCTTTCTTT
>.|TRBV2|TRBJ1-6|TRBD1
CASSVTGINSPLHF
TGTGCCAGCAGTGTGACAGGGATAAATTCACCCCTCCACTTT
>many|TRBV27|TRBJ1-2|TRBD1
CASSPRTGTVGTF
TGTGCCAGCAGTCCCAGGACAGGGACCGTAGGCACCTTC
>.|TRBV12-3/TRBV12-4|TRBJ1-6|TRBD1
CASRVKGAKQYSDSPLHF
TGTGCCAGCAGAGTGAAGGGGGCGAAGCAGTATAGTGATTCACCCCTCCACTTT
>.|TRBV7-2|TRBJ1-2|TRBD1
CASSLAGQGIGYTF
TGTGCCAGCAGCTTAGCGGGACAGGGGATAGGCTACACCTTC
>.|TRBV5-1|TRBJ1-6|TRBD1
CASSFGQGVSPLHF
TGCGCCAGCAGTTTCGGACAGGGCGTATCACCCCTCCACTTT